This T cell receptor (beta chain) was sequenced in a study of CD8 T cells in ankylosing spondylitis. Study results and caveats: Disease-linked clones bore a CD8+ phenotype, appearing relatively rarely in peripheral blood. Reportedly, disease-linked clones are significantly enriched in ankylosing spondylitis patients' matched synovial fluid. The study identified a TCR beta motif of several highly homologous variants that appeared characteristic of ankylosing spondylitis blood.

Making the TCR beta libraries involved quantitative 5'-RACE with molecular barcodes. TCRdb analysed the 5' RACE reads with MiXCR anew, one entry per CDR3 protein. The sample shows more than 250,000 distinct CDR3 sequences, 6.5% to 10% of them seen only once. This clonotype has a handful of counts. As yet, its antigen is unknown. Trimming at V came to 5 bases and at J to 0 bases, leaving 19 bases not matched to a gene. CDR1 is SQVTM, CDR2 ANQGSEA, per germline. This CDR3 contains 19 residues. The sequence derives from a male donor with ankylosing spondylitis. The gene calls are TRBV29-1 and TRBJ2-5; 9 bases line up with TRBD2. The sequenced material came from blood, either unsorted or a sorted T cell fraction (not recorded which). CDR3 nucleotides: TGCAGCGTTTATGGAACCGGACACATAGCGGGGGAGTACCAAGAGACCCAGTACTTC. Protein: CSVYGTGHIAGEYQETQYF.